This T cell receptor (beta chain) is from a study of beta chain features in type 1 diabetes. Whole-study context: Similarity in age, gender and cell yields was seen between patients and healthy donors.

This clone was found a few times. The authors reverse transcribed all of the isolated RNA, so sequencing captured expressed TCRB transcripts. Here immunoSEQ multiplex PCR was the method, and the copy in TCRdb shows in-frame clones only, minus some. This sample carries hundreds of thousands of clones, about 32% of them seen once, and the ten largest clones take 0.05% to 0.065%. Trimming took off 3 bases at V and 4 bases at J, with 10 bases between the two ends. The CDR3 spans 13 residues. Germline loops: CDR1 GTSNPN, CDR2 SVGIG (reference sequence). J is TRBJ1-5 and V is TRBV30; D ambiguous. Sequencing was performed on naive CD4+ T cells from blood. This TCR came from a man aged 18 to 29 in good health. The CDR3: CAWSRGVNQPQHF. CDR3 in DNA: TGTGCCTGGAGCCGGGGTGTAAATCAGCCCCAGCATTTT.